A single sample is the source of the 5 T cell receptor beta chains below, sequenced in a study of regulatory T cells in long-lasting Graves disease. Time point indicated: newly diagnosed GD, antithyroid drugs for less than 3 months. Isolated PBMC RNA provided the starting material for the TCR library. Relying on iRepertoire HTBI primers and Arm-PCR of CDR3 regions, the team built TCR beta libraries. TCRdb recomputed calls from the multiplex PCR reads with MiXCR, one row per CDR3 protein. The sample holds some 220,000 distinct CDR3 sequences, less than 20% seen once. These data are also associated with another study on T cells in Graves' hyperthyroidism and ophthalmopathy.

The sample consisted of peripheral blood mononuclear cells (PBMCs), taken at new diagnosis, from a patient treated with antithyroid drugs. The receptors derive from a woman aged 25 to 39 with Graves disease.

The chain has TRBV5-1 and TRBJ1-1; TRBD1 might be the D (5 bases). V shed 0 bases and J shed 0 bases, with 21 bases lying between them. The length of the CDR3 is 19 residues. Germline V CDR1 and CDR2: SGHRS, YFSETQ. The CDR3 loop reads CASSLVWGDTTLMNTEAFF. CDR3 DNA sequence: TGCGCCAGCAGCTTGGTCTGGGGGGATACCACCCTCATGAACACTGAAGCTTTCTTT.

This clonotype was recorded at least ten times. V usage is TRBV2 and J usage is TRBJ2-3; unclear D gene. Trimming removed 7 bases at V and 3 bases at J, with 5 bases between. CDR1 is SNHLY, CDR2 FYNNEI, per germline. This CDR3 contains 11 residues. The CDR3 sequence: CASIKTDTQYF. DNA for the CDR3: TGTGCCAGCATTAAAACAGATACGCAGTATTTT.

This clonotype was observed at least ten times. The chain couples TRBV6-1 to TRBJ1-1; possible D gene TRBD1, 5 bases. The germline V gene encodes CDR1 MNHNS and CDR2 SASEGT. The V end was cut by 6 bases, the J end by 4 bases, with 12 bases between. CDR3 size: 13 residues. The CDR3 sequence: CASSNPGPTEAFF. The CDR3 DNA reads TGTGCCAGCAGCAACCCGGGGCCCACTGAAGCTTTCTTT.

As to this clonotype: This may come from a read error, since a much larger clone is one base off. The CDR3 does not close with the conserved phenylalanine or tryptophan, likely indicating a read error. The CDR3 loop reads CATSGTYTDTQYS. The CDR3 region has the DNA TGTGCCACCAGTGGAACCTACACAGATACGCAGTATTCT. The chain joins TRBV24-1 to TRBJ2-3; no firm D call. Per germline, CDR1 KGHDR and CDR2 SFDVKD. The CDR3 has 13 residues. Trimming stripped 5 bases from V and 2 bases from J, with 7 bases between.

The chain recombines TRBV7-9 with TRBJ2-7; the D gene could be TRBD1 or TRBD2 (7 bases each). Trimming removed 5 bases from V and 2 bases from J, with 19 bases in between. CDR1 and CDR2 from the germline V gene are SEHNR and FQNEAQ (reference sequence). The length of the CDR3 is 16 residues. CDR3 protein: CASSPRGGDSAYEQYF. CDR3 DNA sequence: TGTGCCAGCAGCCCAAGGGGGGGGGACAGCGCCTACGAGCAGTACTTC.